These 11 T cell receptor beta chains came from one sample sequenced in a study of T cell responses to AZD1222 COVID-19 vaccine (dated by TCRdb to the early 2020s). The method was the immunoSEQ multiplex PCR assay. TCRdb limited this immuneACCESS table to in-frame rearrangements with V and J called. A share of clones is missing; checked studies link under half to unresolved V genes, and the rest is unexplained. For this sample the table gives tens of thousands of clones, of which about 90% were detected only once. Jointly, the top ten make up approximately 5.6% of the sample. The sample's time point label, decoded: baseline before first vaccination. The sample was peripheral blood, taken on day 0 of AZD1222 vaccination. The receptors originated from an adult in good health.

The J gene is TRBJ1-6, the V gene TRBV27, with 7 bases aligning to TRBD1. The CDR3 has 19 residues. Trimming at V came to 4 bases and at J to 4 bases, leaving 16 bases not matched to a gene. Germline-derived CDR1 and CDR2 are MNHEY and SMNVEV (reference sequence). The CDR3 sequence: CASSYLRQGVSGYNSPLHF. CDR3 sequence (DNA): TGTGCCAGCAGTTACCTCCGGCAGGGGGTAAGCGGGTATAATTCACCCCTCCACTTT.

This chain connects TRBV6-1 to TRBJ2-2; D gene unclear. The CDR3 runs to 13 residues. Trimming shortened V by 2 bases and J by 8 bases, and 9 bases separated the two germline ends. Germline CDR1 MNHNS, CDR2 SASEGT. CDR3 DNA: TGTGCCAGCAGTGAATTGAAGGGTGGGGAGCTGTTTTTT. It translates to CASSELKGGELFF.

This clone was detected once. The V call is TRBV5-5, the J call TRBJ2-3; D is unclear. Germline V CDR1 and CDR2: SGHKS, YYEKEE (reference sequence). Deletions cut 1 base from V and 0 bases from J, with 9 bases between. The CDR3 runs 15 residues. CDR3: CASSLWERSTDTQYF. CDR3 nucleotides: TGTGCCAGCAGCTTGTGGGAAAGGAGCACAGATACGCAGTATTTT.

The chain links TRBV6-1 to TRBJ1-6; D perhaps matches TRBD1 (5 bases). Germline V CDR1 and CDR2: MNHNS, SASEGT. The length of the CDR3 is 13 residues. V lost 3 bases to trimming and J lost 5 bases, with 5 bases between them. The CDR3 coding sequence is TGTGCCAGCAGTGACAGGGATAATTCACCCCTCCACTTT. It translates to CASSDRDNSPLHF.

V is TRBV29-1 and J is TRBJ2-5, with D tentatively TRBD1 (6 bases). From germline, CDR1 is SQVTM and CDR2 ANQGSEA. The CDR3 is 11 amino acids. V shed 6 bases and J shed 5 bases, with 10 bases lying between them. The CDR3 is CSVGDTETQYF. The CDR3 DNA follows: TGCAGCGTGGGGGACACCGAGACCCAGTACTTC.

The chain combines TRBV6-1 with TRBJ2-3; either TRBD1 or TRBD2 may supply D (5 bases each). V lost 3 bases and J lost 2, with 12 bases in between. This CDR3 has 15 residues. The V gene's germline CDR1 is MNHNS and CDR2 SASEGT. In DNA, the CDR3 is TGTGCCAGCAGTGATTCTAAGGGGACCACAGATACGCAGTATTTT. Protein sequence: CASSDSKGTTDTQYF.

The chain combines TRBV5-1 with TRBJ1-1; D may be TRBD1 (6 bases). Germline V gene lookup returns CDR1 SGHRS and CDR2 YFSETQ. The ends were cut back, 0 bases at V and 4 bases at J, with 19 bases in the middle. This CDR3 region has 17 residues. The CDR3 DNA is TGCGCCAGCAGCTTGGACAGGGTTGACCGCTGGGGCACTGAAGCTTTCTTT. Its translation: CASSLDRVDRWGTEAFF. The full variable domain, rest sourced from reference TRBV5-1 and TRBJ1-1, is KAGVTQTPRYLIKTRGQQVTLSCSPISGHRSVSWYQQTPGQGLQFLFEYFSETQRNKGNFPGRFSGRQFSNSRSEMNVSTLELGDSALYLCASSLDRVDRWGTEAFFGQGTRLTVV.

The genes are TRBV9 and TRBJ1-1; D might be TRBD1 (5 bases). The CDR3 has 15 residues. Per the germline V gene, CDR1 is SGDLS and CDR2 is YYNGEE. With 0 bases removed from V and 6 bases from J, the gap between germline ends came to 15 bases. The DNA for the CDR3 is TGTGCCAGCAGCGTAGAGGGCAGGAAAGGGGCTGAAGCTTTCTTT. This gives the protein CASSVEGRKGAEAFF.

This chain links TRBV18 with TRBJ1-1; 9 nucleotides match TRBD1. The CDR3 has 16 amino acids. J was trimmed by 1 base and V by 3 bases; bases with no gene match: 6. From germline, CDR1 is KGHSH and CDR2 LQKENI. The CDR3 is CASSPLDRGSNTEAFF. The CDR3, as DNA: TGTGCCAGCTCACCCCTGGACAGGGGCTCGAACACTGAAGCTTTCTTT. The full variable domain, in which reference TRBV18 and TRBJ1-1 provide the parts outside the CDR3, is NAGVMQNPRHLVRRRGQEARLRCSPMKGHSHVYWYRQLPEEGLKFMVYLQKENIIDESGMPKERFSAEFPKEGPSILRIQQVVRGDSAAYFCASSPLDRGSNTEAFFGQGTRLTVV.

J is TRBJ2-7 and V is TRBV27; no clear D gene. Trimming removed 11 bases at V and 2 bases at J, with 13 bases between. The CDR3 is made up of 12 amino acids. In germline, CDR1 is MNHEY, CDR2 SMNVEV (reference sequence). CDR3 region: CAAGRNPYEQYF. The CDR3 DNA is TGTGCCGCCGGCAGAAACCCCTACGAGCAGTACTTC.

The rearrangement joins TRBV2 to TRBJ1-4, with D maybe TRBD1 (5 bases). The CDR3 extends over 13 amino acids. Germline values: CDR1 SNHLY, CDR2 FYNNEI. The ends were cut back, 7 bases at V and 6 bases at J, with 12 bases in the middle. CDR3 region: CASIRGVDEKLFF. The CDR3 nucleotides are TGTGCCAGCATCCGGGGCGTGGATGAAAAACTGTTTTTT.